This TCR beta chain was sequenced during a study of shared clonotypes between healthy human individuals. A CD45RA-negative memory subset and a CD45RA+ naive subset were separated from the CD4+ cells. This CDR3 region has 13 residues. With V trimmed by 5 bases and J by 4 bases, 4 bases remained unmatched. The germline gives CDR1 MRHNA, CDR2 SNTAGT. TCRdb keeps only in-frame clones here, not all; method: immunoSEQ multiplex PCR. The repertoire has approximately 1.5 million clones, approximately 98.5% of them found once; the top ten carry roughly 0.35%. The chain joins TRBV6-4 to TRBJ1-2, with 7 bases matching TRBD1. The sequenced sample was naive CD4+ T cells sorted from blood. The subset is: CD45RA+ positively selected. The clonotype comes from a man aged 25-40 years in good health. The CDR3 coding sequence is TGTGCCAGCAGTCTACAGGGGAGCTATGGCTACACCTTC. Amino acids: CASSLQGSYGYTF.